This T cell receptor (beta chain) emerged from a study of cytomegalovirus exposure and HLA in healthy donors. Across the whole study: Some 85 million unique TCRs from HLA-typed donors were held in an early data release. Genotyping showed around four fifths of about 370 donors falling in the Caucasian-associated ancestry cluster.

The PCR was carried out with 60 Vbeta primers and 13 Jbeta primers. Assay used: immunoSEQ multiplex PCR; TCRdb lists only in-frame clones, some missing. Of 130,000 or so clones in the sample, roughly 9.6% are singletons; the top ten hold roughly 6.4%. The germline CDR1 and CDR2 sequences are LNHNV and YYDKDF (reference sequence). V dropped 4 bases and J dropped 4; count of bases not matched to a gene: 7. The CDR3 contains 15 residues. This clone was detected a few times. The V and J genes are TRBV15 and TRBJ2-3; TRBD1 aligns across 8 bases. The clonotype originates from a woman between 40 and 55 years old in good health and CMV-seropositive. Material for sequencing was PBMCs. CDR3 protein: CATSTRDRSPDTQYF. The DNA for the CDR3 is TGTGCCACCAGCACCCGGGACAGGTCGCCAGATACGCAGTATTTT.